What follows describes a single T cell receptor (beta chain). This sample is part of a study of T cell changes during pregnancy in multiple sclerosis. TCRdb keeps only in-frame clones here, not all; method: immunoSEQ multiplex PCR. The sample lists 45,000 or so clones, 80% to 90% occurring once. The germline gives CDR1 SGHRS, CDR2 YFSETQ. The CDR3 has 17 amino acids. Trimming took 0 bases from V and 1 from J; bases not matched to a gene: 7. This specimen was CD4+ T cells from peripheral blood mononuclear cells, taken after pregnancy. This chain links TRBV5-1 with TRBJ2-3; 8 bases match TRBD2. This TCR derives from a female donor with multiple sclerosis, enrolled in a pregnancy study. In DNA form, the CDR3 reads TGCGCCAGCAGCTTGGCCCAATTTAGCGGGGGCACAGATACGCAGTATTTT. The encoded protein is CASSLAQFSGGTDTQYF.